The 27 T cell receptor beta chains in this list originate from one sample, sequenced in a study of blood T cells in healthy people across ages. Primed by a sample-barcoded 5' primer and a J-beta primer mix, a second PCR proceeded for 7 to 11 cycles. TCRdb reprocessed the 5' RACE reads with MiXCR, giving one entry per CDR3 protein. This table has roughly 570,000 distinct CDR3 sequences, 25% to 30% appearing once. Material for sequencing was blood. The source of these receptors is a woman in her 70s in good health.

This clonotype was observed a few times. This chain connects TRBV20-1 to TRBJ2-6; D gene unclear. The CDR3 is 18 amino acids. Trimming left V 0 bases short and J 0 bases short, with 15 bases between. Germline V lookup: CDR1 DFQATT, CDR2 SNEGSKA (reference sequence). The CDR3: CSARDHSGRYSGANVLTF. The DNA of the CDR3 is TGCAGTGCTAGAGATCACTCGGGCCGCTACTCTGGGGCCAACGTCCTGACTTTC.

This clonotype was detected only a few times. V gene TRBV12-5 combines with J gene TRBJ1-5; D is unresolved. Per germline, CDR1 LGHNT and CDR2 FRNRAP. V was trimmed by 11 bases and J by 9 bases, leaving 14 bases between them. The CDR3 contains 11 residues. In nucleotides, the CDR3 is TGTGCTGGAGGTTCCCCCCGGCCCCAGCATTTT. This gives the protein CAGGSPRPQHF. Filled out from reference TRBV12-5 and TRBJ1-5, the complete variable domain reads DARVTQTPRHKVTEMGQEVTMRCQPILGHNTVFWYRQTMMQGLELLAYFRNRAPLDDSGMPKDRFSAEMPDATLATLKIQPSEPRDSAVYFCAGGSPRPQHFGDGTRLSIL.

This clonotype occurred a few times. The chain is built from TRBV6-2 or TRBV6-3 and TRBJ1-2; D gene uncertain. Trimming took 2 bases from V and 8 from J, leaving 12 bases between them. Germline CDR1 MNHEY, CDR2 SVGEGT. This CDR3 contains 13 residues. The CDR3 DNA follows: TGTGCCAGCAGTTACAACGGCGGGCAGGGCTACACCTTC. This gives the protein CASSYNGGQGYTF.

This clonotype was seen a few times. One end of the junction is discordant with germline, which a read error may explain. The chain employs TRBV7-2 and TRBJ1-6; 10 bases match TRBD1. This CDR3 is 16 amino acids long. From germline, CDR1 is SGHTA and CDR2 FQGNSA. CDR3 region: CVSSLSADRGNSPLHF. In DNA form, the CDR3 reads TGTGTCAGCAGCTTGAGTGCGGACAGGGGGAATTCACCCCTCCACTTT.

This rearrangement joins TRBV7-3 to TRBJ2-5; the D gene is possibly TRBD1 (5 bases). Trimming removed 2 bases from V and 5 bases from J, with 15 bases in between. The CDR3 extends over 15 amino acids. The germline CDR1 and CDR2 sequences are SGHTA and FQGTGA. CDR3 DNA: TGTGCCAGCAGCTTACTAGGGGCCCTCCCCGAGACCCAGTACTTC. Translating gives CASSLLGALPETQYF.

This clonotype was counted only a few times. This sequence joins TRBV7-2 and TRBJ1-2, with D possibly matching TRBD1 (6 bases). V was shortened by 5 bases and J by 2 bases, with 18 bases between the two germline ends. CDR3 length: 16 residues. Germline values: CDR1 SGHTA, CDR2 FQGNSA. CDR3 region: CASSPQVQGSNYGYTF. CDR3 DNA: TGTGCCAGCAGCCCCCAAGTACAGGGTTCCAACTATGGCTACACCTTC. The full variable domain, with the rest looked up from reference TRBV7-2 and TRBJ1-2, is GAGVSQSPSNKVTEKGKDVELRCDPISGHTALYWYRQSLGQGLEFLIYFQGNSAPDKSGLPSDRFSAERTGGSVSTLTIQRTQQEDSAVYLCASSPQVQGSNYGYTFGSGTRLTVV.

This clonotype occurred a few times. The genes are TRBV12-3 or TRBV12-4 and TRBJ2-2, with 8 bases aligning to TRBD2. The J segment lost 3 bases and the V segment lost 7 bases, leaving 4 bases of the junction unmatched. The length of the CDR3 is 14 residues. This chain's CDR3 is CASKKRGYTGELFF. As DNA, the CDR3 is TGTGCCAGCAAGAAGCGGGGGTACACCGGGGAGCTGTTTTTT.

In this sample, this clonotype turned up a few times. The V gene is TRBV24-1, the J gene TRBJ1-2; no definite D call. CDR1 and CDR2 (germline): KGHDR, SFDVKD. The CDR3 is 13 amino acids. V was pared by 7 bases and J by 4 bases, with 12 bases between. CDR3 nucleotides: TGTGCCACCAGCTTACGGACGGGCTATGGCTACACCTTC. Amino acid sequence: CATSLRTGYGYTF.

The chain links TRBV5-1 to TRBJ2-7; D perhaps matches TRBD2 (6 bases). V lost 3 bases and J lost 3, with 16 bases in between. The CDR3 length is 15 residues. Germline V lookup: CDR1 SGHRS, CDR2 YFSETQ. The CDR3 spells CASSWGVGAVYEQYF. CDR3 nucleotide sequence: TGCGCCAGCAGCTGGGGGGTCGGAGCAGTCTACGAGCAGTACTTC. The full variable domain, with the rest looked up from reference TRBV5-1 and TRBJ2-7, is KAGVTQTPRYLIKTRGQQVTLSCSPISGHRSVSWYQQTPGQGLQFLFEYFSETQRNKGNFPGRFSGRQFSNSRSEMNVSTLELGDSALYLCASSWGVGAVYEQYFGPGTRLTVT.

This clonotype was observed a handful of times. V and J are TRBV5-1 and TRBJ1-5, with no clear D. Germline loops: CDR1 SGHRS, CDR2 YFSETQ. The CDR3 is 14 residues long. Trimming took off 3 bases at V and 4 bases at J, with 11 bases between the two ends. CDR3 in amino acids: CASSSGGENQPQHF. CDR3 DNA sequence: TGCGCCAGCAGCTCCGGTGGGGAAAATCAGCCCCAGCATTTT.

This clonotype was picked up a small number of times. J is TRBJ2-1 and V is TRBV6-2 or TRBV6-3, with 10 bases aligning to TRBD1. The ends lost 1 base at V and 3 bases at J; junction bases unmatched: 6. Germline V lookup: CDR1 MNHEY, CDR2 SVGEGT. This CDR3 is 17 amino acids long. The DNA for the CDR3 is TGTGCCAGCAGTTACTTACGACAGGGGGCTTTCTACAATGAGCAGTTCTTC. It is translated as CASSYLRQGAFYNEQFF.

The chain joins TRBV24-1 to TRBJ1-5; 8 bases fit TRBD1. This CDR3 region has 16 residues. Trimming took 3 bases from V and 4 from J; bases not matched to a gene: 7. The germline V gene encodes CDR1 KGHDR and CDR2 SFDVKD. CDR3 bases: TGTGCCACCAGTGATGGACAGGGCCCTTTGAATCAGCCCCAGCATTTT. This sequence encodes CATSDGQGPLNQPQHF.

This rearrangement joins TRBV11-2 to TRBJ2-5, with D possibly being TRBD2 (6 bases). CDR1 is SGHAT, CDR2 FQNNGV, per germline. V was clipped by 5 bases and J by 0 bases, with 13 bases between them. The CDR3 length is 15 residues. The CDR3 DNA reads as TGTGCCAGCAGCCGAACTCGGGGGTACCAAGAGACCCAGTACTTC. As protein: CASSRTRGYQETQYF.

The rearrangement links TRBV27 to TRBJ1-2, with a tentative D call TRBD1 (5 bases). V was pared by 7 bases and J by 2 bases, with 17 bases between. The CDR3 contains 15 residues. Germline loops: CDR1 MNHEY, CDR2 SMNVEV (reference sequence). The CDR3 protein is CASKGRAGSNYGYTF. The CDR3 bases are TGTGCCAGCAAGGGCAGGGCAGGGTCGAACTATGGCTACACCTTC.

This clonotype was observed a few times. This chain connects TRBV6-6 to TRBJ1-2; maybe TRBD1 (5 bases). CDR1 MNHNY and CDR2 SVGAGI come from the germline V gene (reference sequence). The CDR3 is 14 amino acids. Deletions cut 7 bases from V and 1 base from J, with 13 bases between. CDR3 DNA: TGTGCCAGCACCTACGCGGGGGTTAACTATGGCTACACCTTC. This encodes CASTYAGVNYGYTF.

V is TRBV12-3 or TRBV12-4 and J is TRBJ2-3; 8 nucleotides align to TRBD1. V gave up 7 bases and J gave up 4 bases; unmatched junction bases: 10. This CDR3 has 15 amino acids. This CDR3 is CASTLDRAIADTQYF. The DNA for the CDR3 is TGTGCCAGCACCCTGGACAGGGCCATCGCAGATACGCAGTATTTT.

The sample holds a few counts of this clonotype. This chain joins TRBV14 and TRBJ1-1; D gene uncertain. Trimming cost V 4 bases and J 6 bases, with 15 bases left between them. Germline-derived CDR1 and CDR2 are SGHDN and FVKESK. The CDR3 is 14 residues long. In nucleotides, the CDR3 is TGTGCCAGCAGCCCGGCCTTCGGAAGGTCTGAAGCTTTCTTT. Its translation: CASSPAFGRSEAFF.

The chain recombines TRBV10-3 with TRBJ2-5; TRBD1 might be the D (5 bases). The V gene's germline CDR1 is ENHRY and CDR2 SYGVKD. The V gene lost 3 bases and the J gene lost 4 bases, with 9 bases spanning the gap. This CDR3 is 13 amino acids long. In nucleotides, the CDR3 is TGTGCCATCAGTGACGGCCAGGGAGAGACCCAGTACTTC. Protein product: CAISDGQGETQYF.

This clonotype was counted between two and nine times. The chain combines TRBV6-2 or TRBV6-3 with TRBJ2-3; 9 bases align to TRBD2. Germline assignment: CDR1 MNHEY and CDR2 SVGEGT. V shed 4 bases, J shed 5 bases, and the junction held 7 bases outside the gene matches. This CDR3 has 15 residues. The CDR3 region is CASSSQVTSGDTQYF. The CDR3 DNA reads as TGTGCCAGCAGTTCACAGGTGACTAGCGGAGATACGCAGTATTTT.

J is TRBJ2-7 and V is TRBV7-2; no clear D. The CDR3 totals 12 residues. In germline, CDR1 is SGHTA, CDR2 FQGNSA. Trimming took 0 bases from V and 7 from J, leaving 7 bases between them. In DNA, the CDR3 is TGTGCCAGCAGCTTAGCGCCCACGGAGCAGTACTTC. This translates into CASSLAPTEQYF. The variable domain in full, completed from reference TRBV7-2 and TRBJ2-7, reads GAGVSQSPSNKVTEKGKDVELRCDPISGHTALYWYRQSLGQGLEFLIYFQGNSAPDKSGLPSDRFSAERTGGSVSTLTIQRTQQEDSAVYLCASSLAPTEQYFGPGTRLTVT.

This clonotype was found a few times. This could be a read error, since a much larger clone is one nucleotide away. V usage is TRBV7-2 and J usage is TRBJ2-5; 7 nucleotides match TRBD1. CDR1 and CDR2 from the germline V gene are SGHTA and FQGNSA. This CDR3 spans 15 amino acids. Here the CDR3 reads CASSLGGGYQGTQYF. In DNA form, the CDR3 reads TGTGCCAGCAGCTTAGGAGGGGGCTACCAAGGGACCCAGTACTTC.

The gene calls are TRBV28 and TRBJ2-5; 10 bases agree with TRBD1. With 3 bases clipped from V and 6 bases from J, the junction kept 7 bases outside the gene matches. Per germline, CDR1 MDHEN and CDR2 SYDVKM. The CDR3 length is 15 residues. The CDR3, as DNA: TGTGCCAGCAGTTTGGAGACAGGGGGCAGGAAGACCCAGTACTTC. Protein product: CASSLETGGRKTQYF. The whole variable domain, remainder taken from reference TRBV28 and TRBJ2-5, is DVKVTQSSRYLVKRTGEKVFLECVQDMDHENMFWYRQDPGLGLRLIYFSYDVKMKEKGDIPEGYSVSREKKERFSLILESASTNQTSMYLCASSLETGGRKTQYFGPGTRLLVL.

This clonotype was detected only a few times. CDR3 nucleotides: TGCAGTGCTAGAGTCGGGCCCCTGAACACTGAAGCTTTCTTT. Translated, it gives CSARVGPLNTEAFF. This rearrangement joins TRBV20-1 to TRBJ1-1; D unclear. The germline V gene encodes CDR1 DFQATT and CDR2 SNEGSKA (reference sequence). V lost 1 base, J lost 0 bases, and 9 bases lay in between. The CDR3 has 14 residues.

J is TRBJ1-4 and V is TRBV24-1; 7 bases are shared with TRBD1. The germline V gene encodes CDR1 KGHDR and CDR2 SFDVKD. Trimming removed 4 bases from V and 6 bases from J; junction bases left unmatched: 4. This CDR3 region has 14 residues. This CDR3 is CATSEGGTYEKLFF. As DNA, the CDR3 is TGTGCCACCAGTGAAGGGGGCACTTATGAAAAACTGTTTTTT.

Only a few counts were recorded for this clonotype. V is TRBV30 and J is TRBJ2-5; possibly TRBD1 for D (6 bases). The CDR3 is made up of 11 amino acids. CDR1 and CDR2 from the germline V gene are GTSNPN and SVGIG (reference sequence). CDR3 sequence (DNA): TGTGCTTGCGGACAGCTAAAGACCCAGTACTTC. Translated, it gives CACGQLKTQYF.

This chain connects TRBV19 to TRBJ2-1; no reliable D call. This CDR3 region has 14 residues. Trimming stripped 0 bases from V and 6 bases from J, with 9 bases between. The germline V gene has CDR1 LNHDA and CDR2 SQIVND (reference sequence). In nucleotides, the CDR3 is TGTGCCAGTAGTATAGATCGGAGCGCCAATGAGCAGTTCTTC. Translated, it gives CASSIDRSANEQFF.

V gene TRBV15 combines with J gene TRBJ2-5; no clear D. The end of the DNA is better explained by TRBJ2-7, so the J call may be wrong. CDR3 length: 13 amino acids. Germline V gives CDR1 LNHNV, CDR2 YYDKDF (reference sequence). The CDR3 is CATSRDVVYEQYF. The CDR3 DNA sequence: TGTGCCACCAGCAGAGATGTGGTTTACGAGCAGTACTTC.